This T cell receptor (beta chain) was identified in a study of identical twins. A single record per CDR3 protein comes from TCRdb applying MiXCR to the 5' RACE reads. The sample has approximately 410,000 distinct CDR3 sequences, about a fifth seen once; the top ten hold around 12%. Germline values: CDR1 SGHRS, CDR2 YFSETQ. V dropped 4 bases and J dropped 6; count of bases not matched to a gene: 8. This CDR3 has 15 residues. The sequenced sample was naive T cells sorted from blood. The chain links TRBV5-1 to TRBJ2-3, with TRBD2 matching over 10 bases. This clonotype was obtained from a man aged 50 or older in good health. The CDR3 DNA reads TGCGCCAGCAGCATCAAGCGGGGGGGCCGCGATACGCAGTATTTT. As protein: CASSIKRGGRDTQYF.